This T cell receptor beta chain was identified in a study of CD8 T cells in ankylosing spondylitis. General observations from the study: Within matched ankylosing spondylitis synovial fluid, disease-linked clones were reportedly significantly enriched. Some of the motif variants had earlier been found in reactive arthritis patients' fluid and blood.

After removal of 5 bases from V and 5 bases from J, the junction contained 8 bases not matched to a gene. This CDR3 region has 13 residues. The germline CDR1 and CDR2 sequences are DFQATT and SNEGSKA (reference sequence). Generation of TCR beta libraries employed quantitative 5'-RACE incorporating molecular barcodes. MiXCR, run by TCRdb on the 5' RACE reads, gives a single entry per CDR3 protein. The sample has some 140,000 distinct CDR3 sequences, 7.3% seen once. This clonotype has just a few counts. Its antigen is currently unknown. The receptor comes from a female donor with ankylosing spondylitis or in good health (not recorded which). Source material: blood, either unsorted or a sorted T cell fraction (not recorded which). V gene TRBV20-1 combines with J gene TRBJ2-7, with 8 bases aligning to TRBD1. The CDR3 DNA reads TGCAGTGCTCAGGACAGGGTGGGGAACGAGCAGTACTTC. Its protein product is CSAQDRVGNEQYF.